This is a list of T cell receptor beta chains from one sample in a study of cytomegalovirus exposure and HLA in healthy donors. Sequenced by immunoSEQ multiplex PCR; TCRdb stores in-frame clones only, minus some. The profile shows 40,000 to 55,000 clones, just over 85% of them singletons. Sequencing was carried out using PBMCs. The source is a woman in her 30s in good health and CMV-seronegative. Both conserved end residues are part of each CDR3. A D gene is named only where the DNA matches it firmly. Clone size is not always given. Where it is, it says once, few, many or a class for expanded clones.

abundance	v_gene	d_gene	j_gene	CDR3aa	CDR3nt
.	TRBV7-7	TRBD1	TRBJ2-7	CASSRDRGSEQYF	TGTGCTAGCAGTCGCGACAGGGGCTCCGAGCAGTACTTC
.	TRBV28	.	TRBJ2-1	CASRGSGLGYEQFF	TGTGCCAGCAGGGGCTCCGGACTCGGGTATGAGCAGTTCTTC
.	TRBV7-8	.	TRBJ1-1	CASSSGSRDTEAFF	TGTGCCAGCAGCTCTGGGTCGCGGGACACTGAAGCTTTCTTT
.	TRBV4-3	TRBD2	TRBJ2-7	CASSQTTTALAGVLYEQYF	TGCGCCAGCAGCCAGACAACTACGGCCCTAGCGGGAGTACTATACGAGCAGTACTTC
.	TRBV28	.	TRBJ1-2	CASSLFQGMDGYTF	TGTGCCAGCAGTCTATTTCAGGGAATGGATGGCTACACCTTC
.	TRBV25-1	.	TRBJ1-3	CASSEYTDYSGNTIYF	TGTGCCAGCAGTGAATATACAGACTACTCTGGAAACACCATATATTTT
.	TRBV5-3	.	TRBJ1-2	CARSRWRRCYTF	TGTGCCAGAAGCCGCTGGAGGAGATGCTACACCTTC
.	TRBV7-2	TRBD2	TRBJ2-7	CASSSTSHEQYF	TGTGCCAGCAGCTCGACTAGCCACGAGCAGTACTTC
few	TRBV25-1	.	TRBJ2-2	CASSELSSELFF	TGTGCCAGCAGTGAACTTAGCTCAGAGCTGTTTTTT
.	TRBV5-5	TRBD2	TRBJ2-7	CASSLDLAGFYEQYF	TGTGCCAGCAGCTTGGATCTAGCGGGATTTTACGAGCAGTACTTC
medium-sized	TRBV27	.	TRBJ2-3	CASSFRQASTDTQYF	TGTGCCAGCAGTTTCCGCCAGGCTAGCACAGATACGCAGTATTTT
.	TRBV29-1	.	TRBJ1-4	CSVRTATNEKLFF	TGCAGCGTCCGGACAGCAACTAATGAAAAACTGTTTTTT
.	TRBV11-2	TRBD1	TRBJ2-7	CASSLGTGGLRSYEQYF	TGTGCCAGCAGCCTCGGGACAGGGGGCTTAAGGTCCTACGAGCAGTACTTC
.	TRBV4-3	.	TRBJ2-6	CASSQVALAHGSGANVLTF	TGCGCCAGCAGCCAAGTAGCTCTAGCGCATGGGTCTGGGGCCAACGTCCTGACTTTC
.	TRBV10-3	TRBD2	TRBJ2-7	CAISESALSGRARSEYF	TGTGCCATCAGTGAGTCCGCCCTTAGCGGGAGGGCCAGATCCGAGTACTTC
.	TRBV6-1	.	TRBJ2-1	CASSDRQVSEQFF	TGTGCCAGCAGTGATCGACAGGTCAGTGAGCAGTTCTTC
.	TRBV28	.	TRBJ2-2	CASSLWGDTGELFF	TGTGCCAGCAGTTTGTGGGGCGACACCGGGGAGCTGTTTTTT
.	TRBV14	.	TRBJ2-1	CASSQVAYRKSGSFDEQFF	TGTGCCAGCAGCCAAGTCGCCTACAGAAAGTCTGGTTCCTTCGATGAGCAGTTCTTC
.	TRBV11-2	TRBD2	TRBJ2-2	CASSLQQSGRRTGELFF	TGTGCCAGCAGCTTGCAGCAAAGCGGGAGGCGTACCGGGGAGCTGTTTTTT
.	TRBV7-3	TRBD2	TRBJ2-1	CASSRGGTAGGNNEQFF	TGTGCCAGCAGCCGAGGCGGTACGGCGGGAGGTAACAATGAGCAGTTCTTC
.	TRBV19	TRBD2	TRBJ2-1	CATRIAGGPYNEQFF	TGTGCCACCCGGATAGCGGGGGGCCCTTACAATGAGCAGTTCTTC
.	TRBV7-2	TRBD2	TRBJ2-3	CASSHSGSRDTQYF	TGTGCCAGCAGCCATAGCGGGAGTAGAGATACGCAGTATTTT
.	TRBV27	.	TRBJ2-2	CASSLYIGELFF	TGTGCCAGCAGTTTATACATCGGGGAGCTGTTTTTT
.	TRBV5-6	.	TRBJ1-1	CASSLVGATEAFF	TGTGCCAGCAGCTTGGTAGGGGCCACTGAAGCTTTCTTT
.	TRBV28	.	TRBJ1-2	CASSLRGYLIYGYTF	TGTGCCAGCAGTTTACGCGGGTACCTCATCTATGGCTACACCTTC
.	TRBV28	.	TRBJ1-1	CASSLGNTEAFF	TGTGCCAGCAGCCTCGGGAACACTGAAGCTTTCTTT
.	TRBV27	TRBD2	TRBJ2-1	CASSLYPTSPNEQFF	TGTGCCAGCAGTTTATACCCGACTAGCCCCAATGAGCAGTTCTTC
.	TRBV5-1	TRBD2	TRBJ2-4	CASSFRTSGEGAKNIQYF	TGCGCCAGCAGCTTCAGGACTAGTGGGGAGGGGGCCAAAAACATTCAGTACTTC
.	TRBV10-1	TRBD2	TRBJ2-1	CASRELASSYNEQFF	TGCGCCAGCAGGGAACTAGCGAGCTCCTACAATGAGCAGTTCTTC
.	TRBV27	.	TRBJ2-1	CASSVTSSYNEQFF	TGTGCCAGCAGTGTTACCAGCTCCTACAATGAGCAGTTCTTC
.	TRBV4-1	TRBD1	TRBJ1-1	CASSQGQGKATEAFF	TGCGCCAGCAGCCAAGGACAGGGTAAGGCGACTGAAGCTTTCTTT
few	TRBV9	.	TRBJ1-5	CASSAQGRPNQPQHF	TGTGCCAGCAGTGCGCAGGGGCGACCCAATCAGCCCCAGCATTTT
.	TRBV28	TRBD1	TRBJ2-3	CASHLRGRVDTQYF	TGTGCCAGTCACCTTAGGGGGCGCGTAGATACGCAGTATTTT
.	TRBV15	TRBD2	TRBJ2-7	CATSRETSQSTYEQYF	TGTGCCACCAGCAGAGAGACTAGCCAATCTACCTACGAGCAGTACTTC
.	TRBV27	.	TRBJ1-1	CASSPEGGEAFF	TGTGCCAGCAGCCCCGAGGGGGGGGAAGCTTTCTTT
.	TRBV19	.	TRBJ1-5	CASSIGGINQPQHF	TGTGCCAGTAGTATCGGAGGTATCAATCAGCCCCAGCATTTT
.	TRBV29-1	.	TRBJ2-3	CSVDLSGSTDTQYF	TGCAGCGTGGACCTTAGCGGAAGCACAGATACGCAGTATTTT
.	TRBV28	.	TRBJ2-1	CASSTYNEQFF	TGTGCCAGCAGCACCTACAATGAGCAGTTCTTC
.	TRBV9	TRBD2	TRBJ2-7	CASSISGSHYEQYF	TGTGCCAGCAGCATTAGCGGGTCCCACTACGAGCAGTACTTC
.	TRBV7-6	.	TRBJ2-2	CASSPRVITGELFF	TGTGCCAGCAGCCCGAGGGTAATCACCGGGGAGCTGTTTTTT
.	TRBV7-8	.	TRBJ1-1	CASSLSFEAFF	TGTGCCAGCAGCTTAAGCTTTGAAGCTTTCTTT